This entry features one T cell receptor (beta chain) sequence. As yet, its antigen is unknown. V was pared by 0 bases and J by 0 bases, with 8 bases of the junction left unmatched. The CDR3 has 17 residues. Germline-derived CDR1 and CDR2 are WSHSY and SAAADI. This entry belongs to a study of early T cells in non-severe SARS-CoV-2 infection. Study summary: Whole-blood bulk RNA, unsorted, was sequenced, and chains were unpaired. Study conclusions and caveats: Private and CD4 specificities were missed by VDJdb matching, skewed to anti-spike CD8.

As part of library construction, unique molecular identifiers were attached to individual cDNA molecules. TCRdb re-called the 5' RACE reads through MiXCR, storing one row per CDR3 protein. The repertoire holds about 60,000 distinct CDR3 sequences, with 10% as singletons. The genes are TRBV10-2 and TRBJ2-7, with 7 bases identical to TRBD2. Sequenced material: whole blood. The source is an adult who was a healthcare worker with PCR-confirmed SARS-CoV-2 infection or an uninfected control (not recorded which). CDR3 bases: TGCGCCAGCAGTGAGTCTGGTACGGGGGGATACTCCTACGAGCAGTACTTC. This translates into CASSESGTGGYSYEQYF.